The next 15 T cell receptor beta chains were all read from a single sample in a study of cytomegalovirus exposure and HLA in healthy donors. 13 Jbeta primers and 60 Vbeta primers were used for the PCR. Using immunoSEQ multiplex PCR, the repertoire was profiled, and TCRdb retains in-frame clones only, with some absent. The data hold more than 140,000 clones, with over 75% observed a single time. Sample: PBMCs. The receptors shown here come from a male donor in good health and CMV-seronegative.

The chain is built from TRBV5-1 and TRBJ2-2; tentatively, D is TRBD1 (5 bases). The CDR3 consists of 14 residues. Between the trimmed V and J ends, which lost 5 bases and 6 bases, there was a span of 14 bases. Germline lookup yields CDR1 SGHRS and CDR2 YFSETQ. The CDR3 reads CASSPGAAAGELFF. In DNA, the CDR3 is TGCGCCAGCAGTCCTGGGGCAGCTGCCGGGGAGCTGTTTTTT.

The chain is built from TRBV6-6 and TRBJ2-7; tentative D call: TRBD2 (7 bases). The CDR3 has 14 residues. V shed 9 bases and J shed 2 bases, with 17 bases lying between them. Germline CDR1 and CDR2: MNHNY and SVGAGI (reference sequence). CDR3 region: CASLNREGPYEQYF. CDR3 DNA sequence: TGTGCCAGTCTCAACAGGGAGGGACCCTACGAGCAGTACTTC.

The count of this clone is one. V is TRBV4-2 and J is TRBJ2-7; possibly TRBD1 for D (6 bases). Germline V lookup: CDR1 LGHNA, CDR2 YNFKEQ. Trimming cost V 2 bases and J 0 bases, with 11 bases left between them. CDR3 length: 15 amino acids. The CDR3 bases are TGTGCCAGCAGCCAATTAGGACAGACCTCCTACGAGCAGTACTTC. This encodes CASSQLGQTSYEQYF.

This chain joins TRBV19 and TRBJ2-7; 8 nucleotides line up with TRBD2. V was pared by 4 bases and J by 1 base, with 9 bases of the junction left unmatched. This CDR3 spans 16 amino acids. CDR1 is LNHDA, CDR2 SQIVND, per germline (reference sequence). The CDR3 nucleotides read TGTGCCAGTAGTAGTATTAGGAGCGGGGGATCCTACGAGCAGTACTTC. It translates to CASSSIRSGGSYEQYF.

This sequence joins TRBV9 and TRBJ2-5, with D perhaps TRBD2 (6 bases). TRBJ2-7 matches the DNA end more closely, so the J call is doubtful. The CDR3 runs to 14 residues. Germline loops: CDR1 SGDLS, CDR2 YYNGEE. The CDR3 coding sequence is TGTGCCAGCAGCGTAGGAGGCGGGACCTACGAGCAGTACTTC. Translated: CASSVGGGTYEQYF.

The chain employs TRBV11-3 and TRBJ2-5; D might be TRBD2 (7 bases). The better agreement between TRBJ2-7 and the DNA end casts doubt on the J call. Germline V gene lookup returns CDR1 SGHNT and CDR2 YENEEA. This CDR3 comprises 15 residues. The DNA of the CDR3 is TGTGCCAGCAGCTTAGGGGCGGGGGCTATCTACGAGCAGTACTTC. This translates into CASSLGAGAIYEQYF.

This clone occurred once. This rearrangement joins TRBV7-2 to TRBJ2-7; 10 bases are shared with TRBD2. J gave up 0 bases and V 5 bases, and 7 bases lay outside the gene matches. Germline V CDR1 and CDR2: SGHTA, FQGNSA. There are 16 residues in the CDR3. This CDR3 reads CASSPRSGRSSYEQYF. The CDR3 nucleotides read TGTGCCAGCAGCCCCCGTAGCGGGAGGAGCTCCTACGAGCAGTACTTC.

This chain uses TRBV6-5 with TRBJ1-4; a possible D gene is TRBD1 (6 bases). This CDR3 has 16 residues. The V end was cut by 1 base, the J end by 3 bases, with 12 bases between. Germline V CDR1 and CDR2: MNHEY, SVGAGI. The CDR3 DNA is TGTGCCAGCAGTTACTTAGGGGGTCGGGCTAATGAAAAACTGTTTTTT. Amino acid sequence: CASSYLGGRANEKLFF.

The DNA of the CDR3 is TGTGCCAGCAGCGTTAGGTGGCAGGGCGGCACTGAAGCTTTCTTT. This sequence encodes CASSVRWQGGTEAFF. The gene calls are TRBV6-5 and TRBJ1-1; tentatively, D is TRBD1 (5 bases). CDR1 and CDR2 from the germline V gene are MNHEY and SVGAGI. CDR3 size: 15 residues. Trimming left V 6 bases short and J 4 bases short, with 18 bases between.

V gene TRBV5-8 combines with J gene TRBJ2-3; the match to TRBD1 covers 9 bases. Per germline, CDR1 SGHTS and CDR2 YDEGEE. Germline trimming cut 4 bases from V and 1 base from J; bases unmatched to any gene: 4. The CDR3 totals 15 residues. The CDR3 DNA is TGTGCCAGCAGCCCGGGACAGGGTCGCACAGATACGCAGTATTTT. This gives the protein CASSPGQGRTDTQYF.

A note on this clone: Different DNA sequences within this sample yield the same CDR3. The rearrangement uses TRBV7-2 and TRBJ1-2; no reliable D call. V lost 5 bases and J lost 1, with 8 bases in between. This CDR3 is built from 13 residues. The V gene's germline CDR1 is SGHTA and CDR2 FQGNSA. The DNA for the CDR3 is TGTGCCAGCAGCCCGACGGGTAACTATGGCTACACCTTC. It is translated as CASSPTGNYGYTF.

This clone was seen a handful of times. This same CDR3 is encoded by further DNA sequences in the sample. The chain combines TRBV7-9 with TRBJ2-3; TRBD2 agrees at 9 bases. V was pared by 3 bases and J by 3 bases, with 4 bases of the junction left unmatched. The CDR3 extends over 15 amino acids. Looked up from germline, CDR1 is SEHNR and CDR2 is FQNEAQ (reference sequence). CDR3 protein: CASSFTLAGTDTQYF. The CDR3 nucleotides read TGTGCCAGCAGCTTCACCCTAGCGGGAACAGATACGCAGTATTTT.

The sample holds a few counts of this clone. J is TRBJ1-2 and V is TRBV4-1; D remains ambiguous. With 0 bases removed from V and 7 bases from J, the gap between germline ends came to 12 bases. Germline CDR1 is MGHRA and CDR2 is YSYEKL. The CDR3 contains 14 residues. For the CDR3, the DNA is TGCGCCAGCAGCCAAGACTCACCCCGGAGTGGCTACACCTTC. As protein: CASSQDSPRSGYTF.

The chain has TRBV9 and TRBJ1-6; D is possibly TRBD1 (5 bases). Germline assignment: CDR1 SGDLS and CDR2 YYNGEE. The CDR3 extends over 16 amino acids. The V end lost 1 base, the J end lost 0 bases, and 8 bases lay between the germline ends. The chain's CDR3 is CASSVTGSSYNSPLHF. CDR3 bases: TGTGCCAGCAGCGTAACAGGTAGCTCCTATAATTCACCCCTCCACTTT.

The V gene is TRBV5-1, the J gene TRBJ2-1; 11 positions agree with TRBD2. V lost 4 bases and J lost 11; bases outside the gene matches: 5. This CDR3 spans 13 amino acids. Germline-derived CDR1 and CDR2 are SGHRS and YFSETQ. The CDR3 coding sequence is TGCGCCAGCAGCATCGGGACTAGCGGACAGCAGTTCTTC. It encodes CASSIGTSGQQFF.